One and the same sample provided the 17 T cell receptor beta chains below, sequenced in a study of post-analysis software for immune sequencing data. Incorporated into the TCR beta cDNA libraries were unique molecular identifiers, which served to reduce PCR and sequencing biases. TCRdb redid the calling of the PCR reads with MiXCR, one entry per CDR3 protein. The sample gives about 160,000 distinct CDR3 sequences, around 36% of which show up once; 25% to 30% is in the top ten. Specimen: blood, collected after autologous hematopoietic stem cell transplantation. These receptors were obtained from a girl under 18 with multiple sclerosis.

The table lists this clonotype with a few counts. J is TRBJ2-1 and V is TRBV5-1; TRBD1 is a possible D gene (5 bases). This CDR3 is 15 amino acids long. V dropped 1 base and J dropped 0 bases, with 8 bases sitting between them. CDR1 and CDR2 (germline): SGHRS, YFSETQ. CDR3 amino acids: CASSLMGLSYNEQFF. CDR3 DNA: TGCGCCAGCAGCTTGATGGGGCTCTCCTACAATGAGCAGTTCTTC.

This clonotype is labeled as medium-sized. This chain joins TRBV7-8 and TRBJ2-7; 7 positions match TRBD1. Germline CDR1 reads SGHVS; CDR2 reads FQNEAQ. V shed 1 base and J 5 bases; nucleotides not matched to a gene: 8. This CDR3 contains 15 residues. The CDR3 reads CASSLDQTGWDEQYF. CDR3 nucleotides: TGTGCCAGCAGCTTAGACCAGACAGGGTGGGACGAGCAGTACTTC.

In this sample, this clonotype turned up many times. V usage is TRBV24-1 and J usage is TRBJ2-5, with D possibly being TRBD2 (8 bases). The germline gives CDR1 KGHDR, CDR2 SFDVKD. This CDR3 has 15 amino acids. The V end lost 6 bases, the J end lost 2 bases, and 15 bases lay between the germline ends. In DNA, the CDR3 is TGTGCCACCAGTCAGGGACAGCGGGGGCAAGAGACCCAGTACTTC. Encoded protein: CATSQGQRGQETQYF.

This clonotype has at least ten counts. This sequence joins TRBV20-1 and TRBJ2-3, with D possibly matching TRBD2 (6 bases). From germline, CDR1 is DFQATT and CDR2 SNEGSKA (reference sequence). This CDR3 spans 13 amino acids. V lost 4 bases, J lost 0 bases, and 8 bases lay in between. This CDR3 reads CSATLASTDTQYF. CDR3 bases: TGCAGTGCTACACTAGCTAGCACAGATACGCAGTATTTT.

This clonotype was observed a few times. The chain recombines TRBV7-9 with TRBJ2-1; D remains unclear. Germline V CDR1 and CDR2: SEHNR, FQNEAQ (reference sequence). The CDR3 has 15 amino acids. The V end lost 7 bases, the J end lost 0 bases, and 13 bases lay between the germline ends. CDR3 sequence: CASTYSESSYNEQFF. The CDR3 nucleotides are TGTGCCAGCACCTATAGTGAGAGCTCCTACAATGAGCAGTTCTTC.

This clonotype was counted between two and nine times. The chain is built from TRBV20-1 and TRBJ2-1, with D hard to call. Trimming shortened V by 2 bases and J by 0 bases, and 20 bases separated the two germline ends. CDR1 DFQATT and CDR2 SNEGSKA come from the germline V gene (reference sequence). The CDR3 consists of 18 residues. Here the CDR3 reads CSARSPFSHRSSYNEQFF. In DNA form, the CDR3 reads TGCAGTGCTAGATCGCCATTTTCTCACCGGAGCTCCTACAATGAGCAGTTCTTC.

This clonotype showed up many times. The chain carries TRBV20-1 and TRBJ2-7; D call uncertain. The CDR3 sequence is 11 residues long. From germline, CDR1 is DFQATT and CDR2 SNEGSKA (reference sequence). The V end lost 0 bases, the J end lost 9 bases, and 9 bases lay between the germline ends. For the CDR3, the DNA is TGCAGTGCTAGAGACGATGGCGGGCAGTACTTC. It is translated as CSARDDGGQYF.

This clonotype was seen repeatedly, ten times or more. This chain links TRBV5-1 with TRBJ2-7, with 8 bases lining up with TRBD2. Trimming cost V 4 bases and J 6 bases; bases outside gene matches: 15. Germline values: CDR1 SGHRS, CDR2 YFSETQ. The CDR3 covers 16 residues. CDR3 residues: CASSPGSGSRSREQYF. The CDR3 nucleotides read TGCGCCAGCAGCCCAGGGAGCGGGAGCCGAAGTCGCGAGCAGTACTTC.

The rearrangement joins TRBV12-3 or TRBV12-4 to TRBJ2-3, with 12 positions matching TRBD2. J lost 0 bases, V lost 5 bases, and 6 bases had no gene match. This CDR3 spans 17 amino acids. In DNA, the CDR3 is TGTGCCAGCAGTCCGGGACTAGCGGGTCGTAGCACAGATACGCAGTATTTT. As protein: CASSPGLAGRSTDTQYF.

The chain recombines TRBV6-1 with TRBJ1-1; D remains ambiguous. Germline CDR1 and CDR2: MNHNS and SASEGT. The length of the CDR3 is 12 residues. V was clipped by 3 bases and J by 10 bases, with 12 bases between them. The CDR3 protein is CASSDGGLAAFF. The CDR3 DNA reads as TGTGCCAGCAGTGATGGCGGGTTGGCAGCTTTCTTT.

The genes are TRBV24-1 and TRBJ2-7; TRBD2 agrees at 9 bases. Germline V CDR1 and CDR2: KGHDR, SFDVKD. The V segment lost 4 bases and the J segment 4 bases; nucleotides outside the gene matches: 7. The CDR3 contains 15 residues. CDR3 DNA: TGTGCCACCAGTGACTCTACTAGCGGGCATTACGAGCAGTACTTC. The encoded protein is CATSDSTSGHYEQYF.

CDR3 DNA sequence: TGTGCCAGCAGTTACTCGATGGGAAGAGGCACTGAAGCTTTCTTT. It yields the protein CASSYSMGRGTEAFF. The J gene is TRBJ1-1, the V gene TRBV6-2 or TRBV6-3; D is uncertain. Trimming removed 0 bases from V and 4 bases from J, with 12 bases in between. The CDR3 length is 15 residues. Germline V gene lookup returns CDR1 MNHEY and CDR2 SVGEGT.

The rearrangement uses TRBV14 and TRBJ2-1, with 9 bases matching TRBD2. The V and J ends lost 4 bases and 4 bases, in that order; junction bases with no gene match: 8. The V gene's germline CDR1 is SGHDN and CDR2 FVKESK. The length of the CDR3 is 16 residues. As DNA, the CDR3 is TGTGCCAGCAGCCTTATTAGCGGGAGCAAGTACAATGAGCAGTTCTTC. Its translation: CASSLISGSKYNEQFF.

The chain uses TRBV24-1 and TRBJ2-4; possibly TRBD1 or TRBD2 for D (7 bases each). The J call may be mistaken, given a closer DNA end match to TRBJ2-5. The CDR3 is 15 residues long. Germline CDR1 reads KGHDR; CDR2 reads SFDVKD. CDR3 residues: CATSEGGTAIETQYF. As DNA, the CDR3 is TGTGCCACCAGTGAGGGGGGGACAGCCATAGAGACCCAGTACTTC.

The gene calls are TRBV4-2 and TRBJ2-7; 9 nucleotides agree with TRBD2. V was clipped by 0 bases and J by 0 bases; unmatched bases: 3. This CDR3 comprises 16 residues. CDR1 is LGHNA and CDR2 is YNFKEQ in the germline V gene. CDR3 nucleotides: TGTGCCAGCAGCCAAGAGGCTAGCGGGATCTCCTACGAGCAGTACTTC. Its protein product is CASSQEASGISYEQYF.

This clonotype was observed a few times. The gene calls are TRBV20-1 and TRBJ2-7; 10 bases match TRBD1. The J call could be wrong; TRBJ2-5 is a better fit for the DNA end. This CDR3 has 13 residues. CDR1 and CDR2 (germline): DFQATT, SNEGSKA (reference sequence). CDR3 in DNA: TGCAGTGCTAACCGGGACAGGGGAGAGACCCAGTACTTC. It specifies CSANRDRGETQYF.

This clonotype was seen a handful of times. The V call is TRBV5-8, the J call TRBJ2-3; D possibly corresponds to TRBD2 (6 bases). The V end lost 4 bases, the J end lost 5 bases, and 20 bases lay between the germline ends. The CDR3 contains 16 residues. Per the germline V gene, CDR1 is SGHTS and CDR2 is YDEGEE. DNA of the CDR3: TGTGCCAGCAGCGCAAAGGAGGGCCGATTTATAGATACGCAGTATTTT. Translating gives CASSAKEGRFIDTQYF.